This T cell receptor (beta chain) was identified during a study of blood T cell repertoires in COVID-19. This CDR3 is built from 18 residues. Germline values: CDR1 KGHSH, CDR2 LQKENI. V was clipped by 4 bases and J by 6 bases; unmatched bases: 13. Libraries were prepared by immunoSEQ multiplex PCR; TCRdb keeps only in-frame clonotypes and omits some of them. The table shows 100,000 or so clones, with around 91% occurring only once. This clonotype was obtained from a woman of 80 years or more with acute or convalescent COVID-19. Sequenced input: peripheral blood. The rearrangement links TRBV18 to TRBJ1-6; 9 bases are a match to TRBD1. The CDR3 coding sequence is TGTGCCAGCTCACTGTCCGGGACAGGGCCGGGGGGTAATTCACCCCTCCACTTT. Its protein product is CASSLSGTGPGGNSPLHF.